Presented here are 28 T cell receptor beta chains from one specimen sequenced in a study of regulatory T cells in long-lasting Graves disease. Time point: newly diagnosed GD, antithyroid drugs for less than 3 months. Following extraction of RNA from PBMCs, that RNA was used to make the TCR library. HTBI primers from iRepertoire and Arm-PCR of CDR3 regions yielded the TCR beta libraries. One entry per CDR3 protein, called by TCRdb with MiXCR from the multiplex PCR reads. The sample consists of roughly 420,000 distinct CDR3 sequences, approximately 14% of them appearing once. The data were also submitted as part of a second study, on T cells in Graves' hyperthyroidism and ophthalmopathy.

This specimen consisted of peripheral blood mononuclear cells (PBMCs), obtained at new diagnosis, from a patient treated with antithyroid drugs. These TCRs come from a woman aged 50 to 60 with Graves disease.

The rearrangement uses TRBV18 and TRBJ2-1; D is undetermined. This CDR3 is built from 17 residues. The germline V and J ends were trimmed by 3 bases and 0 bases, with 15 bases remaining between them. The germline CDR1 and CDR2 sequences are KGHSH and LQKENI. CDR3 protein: CASSPPGTTYSYNEQFF. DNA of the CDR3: TGTGCCAGCTCACCGCCGGGCACTACCTACTCCTACAATGAGCAGTTCTTC.

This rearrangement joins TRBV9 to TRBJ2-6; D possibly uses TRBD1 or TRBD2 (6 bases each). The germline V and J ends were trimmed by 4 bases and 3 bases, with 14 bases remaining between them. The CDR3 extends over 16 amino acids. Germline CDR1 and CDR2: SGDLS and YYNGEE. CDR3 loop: CASSLVGGSGANVLTF. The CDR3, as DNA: TGTGCCAGCAGCCTCGTGGGGGGCAGTGGGGCCAACGTCCTGACTTTC.

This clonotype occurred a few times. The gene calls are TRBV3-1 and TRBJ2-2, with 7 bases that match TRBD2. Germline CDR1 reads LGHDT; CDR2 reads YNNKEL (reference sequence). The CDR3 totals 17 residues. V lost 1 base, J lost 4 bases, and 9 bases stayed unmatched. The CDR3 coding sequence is TGTGCCAGCAGCCAAGCGTGGGAGGGCCTTGGCACCGGGGAGCTGTTTTTT. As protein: CASSQAWEGLGTGELFF.

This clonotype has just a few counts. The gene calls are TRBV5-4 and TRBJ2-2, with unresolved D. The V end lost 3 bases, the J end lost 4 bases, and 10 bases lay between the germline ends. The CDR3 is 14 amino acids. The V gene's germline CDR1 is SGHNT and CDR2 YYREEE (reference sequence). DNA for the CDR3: TGTGCCAGCAGCTCGGACGGAAGCACCGGGGAGCTGTTTTTT. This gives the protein CASSSDGSTGELFF.

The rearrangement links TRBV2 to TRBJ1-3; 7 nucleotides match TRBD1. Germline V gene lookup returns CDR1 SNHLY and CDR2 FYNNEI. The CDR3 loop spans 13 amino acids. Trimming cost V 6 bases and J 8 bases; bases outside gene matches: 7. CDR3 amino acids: CASSAGTADTIYF. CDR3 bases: TGTGCCAGCAGCGCCGGGACAGCGGACACCATATATTTT.

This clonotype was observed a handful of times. This chain's CDR3 is CASTPGRGDIQYF. The DNA for the CDR3 is TGTGCCAGCACCCCGGGGCGGGGAGACATTCAGTACTTC. V usage is TRBV6-1 and J usage is TRBJ2-4; TRBD2 might be the D (6 bases). CDR1 and CDR2 from the germline V gene are MNHNS and SASEGT. The germline V and J ends were trimmed by 7 bases and 8 bases, with 15 bases remaining between them. The CDR3 has 13 residues.

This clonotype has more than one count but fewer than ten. The CDR3, as DNA: TGTGCCAGCAGTGAAGGCAGCGTAGGGTCCTCTGGCGGAGCCTACAATGAGCAGTTCTTC. Translation: CASSEGSVGSSGGAYNEQFF. The chain uses TRBV6-2 or TRBV6-3 and TRBJ2-1; D gene unclear. Trimming pared 5 bases from V and 2 bases from J, leaving 28 bases between. Germline V gene lookup returns CDR1 MNHEY and CDR2 SVGEGT. CDR3 size: 20 residues.

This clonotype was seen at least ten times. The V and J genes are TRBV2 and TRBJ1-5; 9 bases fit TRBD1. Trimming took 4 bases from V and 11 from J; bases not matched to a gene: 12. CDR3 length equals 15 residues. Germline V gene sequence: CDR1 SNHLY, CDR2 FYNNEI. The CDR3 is CASSVGTGSRGAQHF. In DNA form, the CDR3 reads TGTGCCAGCAGTGTCGGGACAGGGAGCCGGGGGGCCCAGCATTTT. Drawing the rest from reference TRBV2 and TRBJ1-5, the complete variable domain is EPEVTQTPSHQVTQMGQEVILRCVPISNHLYFYWYRQILGQKVEFLVSFYNNEISEKSEIFDDQFSVERPDGSNFTLKIRSTKLEDSAMYFCASSVGTGSRGAQHFGDGTRLSIL.

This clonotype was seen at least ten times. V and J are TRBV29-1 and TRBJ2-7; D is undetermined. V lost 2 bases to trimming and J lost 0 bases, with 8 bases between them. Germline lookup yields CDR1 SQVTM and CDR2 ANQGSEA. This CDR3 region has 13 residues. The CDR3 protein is CSVEMGYSYEQYF. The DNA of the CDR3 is TGCAGCGTTGAAATGGGCTACTCCTACGAGCAGTACTTC.

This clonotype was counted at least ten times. CDR3 sequence reads: CASMREAGGRDEQFF. CDR3 nucleotides: TGTGCCAGCATGCGTGAAGCGGGAGGGAGGGATGAGCAGTTCTTC. The chain is built from TRBV2 and TRBJ2-1; 10 bases are shared with TRBD2. Trimming took 7 bases from V and 8 from J; bases not matched to a gene: 11. CDR1 and CDR2 (germline): SNHLY, FYNNEI. The CDR3 has 15 residues.

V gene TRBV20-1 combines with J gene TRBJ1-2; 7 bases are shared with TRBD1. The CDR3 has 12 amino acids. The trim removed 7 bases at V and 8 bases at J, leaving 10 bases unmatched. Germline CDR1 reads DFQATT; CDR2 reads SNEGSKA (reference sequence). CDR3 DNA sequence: TGCAGTGTACTAAGAACAGGGGAAGGCTACACCTTC. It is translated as CSVLRTGEGYTF.

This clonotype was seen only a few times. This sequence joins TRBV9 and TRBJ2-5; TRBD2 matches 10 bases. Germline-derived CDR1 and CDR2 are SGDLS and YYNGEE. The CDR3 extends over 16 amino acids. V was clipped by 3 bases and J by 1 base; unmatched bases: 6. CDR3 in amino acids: CASSGGLAISQETQYF. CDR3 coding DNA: TGTGCCAGCAGCGGGGGACTAGCGATTTCCCAAGAGACCCAGTACTTC. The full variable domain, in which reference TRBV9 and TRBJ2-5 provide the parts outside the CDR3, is DSGVTQTPKHLITATGQRVTLRCSPRSGDLSVYWYQQSLDQGLQFLIQYYNGEERAKGNILERFSAQQFPDLHSELNLSSLELGDSALYFCASSGGLAISQETQYFGPGTRLLVL.

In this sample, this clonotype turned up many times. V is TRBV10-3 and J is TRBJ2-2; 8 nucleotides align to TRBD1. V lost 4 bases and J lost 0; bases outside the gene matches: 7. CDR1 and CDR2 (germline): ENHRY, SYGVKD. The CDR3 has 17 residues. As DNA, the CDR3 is TGTGCCATCAGTGTGTCCAGGGGGCACGCGAACACCGGGGAGCTGTTTTTT. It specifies CAISVSRGHANTGELFF.

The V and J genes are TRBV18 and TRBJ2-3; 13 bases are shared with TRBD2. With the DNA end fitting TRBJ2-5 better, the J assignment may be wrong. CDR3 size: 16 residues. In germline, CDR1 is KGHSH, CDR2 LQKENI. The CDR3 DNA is TGTGCCAGCTCACGCGGACTAGCGGGAGCGATGGAGACCCAGTACTTC. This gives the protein CASSRGLAGAMETQYF.

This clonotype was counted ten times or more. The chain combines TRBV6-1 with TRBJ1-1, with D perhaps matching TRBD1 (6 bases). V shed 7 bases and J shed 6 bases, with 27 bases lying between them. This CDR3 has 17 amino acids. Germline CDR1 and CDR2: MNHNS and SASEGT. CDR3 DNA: TGTGCCAGCAAGCCAGCCCTCCGGGACTCAAGGGGGGCTGAAGCTTTCTTT. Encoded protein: CASKPALRDSRGAEAFF.

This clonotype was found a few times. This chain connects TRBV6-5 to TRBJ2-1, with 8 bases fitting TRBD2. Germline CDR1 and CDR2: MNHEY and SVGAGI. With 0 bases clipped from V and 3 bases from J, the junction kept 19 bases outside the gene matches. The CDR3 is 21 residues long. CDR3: CASSYSKKGYRGLAGYNEQFF. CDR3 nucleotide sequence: TGTGCCAGCAGTTACTCGAAGAAAGGGTATCGTGGGCTAGCGGGCTACAATGAGCAGTTCTTC.

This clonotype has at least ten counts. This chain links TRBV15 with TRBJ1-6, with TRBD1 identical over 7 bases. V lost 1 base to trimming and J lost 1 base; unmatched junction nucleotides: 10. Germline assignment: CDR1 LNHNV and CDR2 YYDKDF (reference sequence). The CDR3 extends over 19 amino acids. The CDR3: CATSRGPGQPLSYNSPLHF. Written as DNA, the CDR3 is TGTGCCACCAGCAGAGGACCGGGACAGCCCCTTTCCTATAATTCACCCCTCCACTTT.

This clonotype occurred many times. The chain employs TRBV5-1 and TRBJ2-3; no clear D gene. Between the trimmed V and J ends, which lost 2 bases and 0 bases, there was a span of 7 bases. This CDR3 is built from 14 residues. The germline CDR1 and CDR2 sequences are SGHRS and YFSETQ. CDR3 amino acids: CASSFMDSTDTQYF. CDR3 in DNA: TGCGCCAGCAGCTTTATGGACAGCACAGATACGCAGTATTTT.

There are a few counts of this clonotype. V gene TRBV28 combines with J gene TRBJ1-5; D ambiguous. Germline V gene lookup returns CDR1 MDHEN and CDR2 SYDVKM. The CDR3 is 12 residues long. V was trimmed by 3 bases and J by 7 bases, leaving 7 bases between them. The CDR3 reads CASSFLQQPQHF. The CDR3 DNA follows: TGTGCCAGCAGTTTCCTACAGCAGCCCCAGCATTTT. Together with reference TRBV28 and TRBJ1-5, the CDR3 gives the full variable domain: DVKVTQSSRYLVKRTGEKVFLECVQDMDHENMFWYRQDPGLGLRLIYFSYDVKMKEKGDIPEGYSVSREKKERFSLILESASTNQTSMYLCASSFLQQPQHFGDGTRLSIL.

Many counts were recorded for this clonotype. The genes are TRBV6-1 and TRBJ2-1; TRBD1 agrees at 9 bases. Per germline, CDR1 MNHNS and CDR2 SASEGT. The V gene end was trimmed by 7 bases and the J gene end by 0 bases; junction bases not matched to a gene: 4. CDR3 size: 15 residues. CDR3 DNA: TGTGCCAGCAACACGGACAGGGGCTCCTACAATGAGCAGTTCTTC. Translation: CASNTDRGSYNEQFF.

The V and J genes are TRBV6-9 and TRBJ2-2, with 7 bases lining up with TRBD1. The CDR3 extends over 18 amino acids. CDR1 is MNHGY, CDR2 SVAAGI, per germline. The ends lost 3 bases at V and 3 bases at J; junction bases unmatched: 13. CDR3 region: CASSYSTRGKRDTGELFF. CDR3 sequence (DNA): TGTGCCAGCAGTTACTCAACCAGGGGGAAAAGGGACACCGGGGAGCTGTTTTTT.

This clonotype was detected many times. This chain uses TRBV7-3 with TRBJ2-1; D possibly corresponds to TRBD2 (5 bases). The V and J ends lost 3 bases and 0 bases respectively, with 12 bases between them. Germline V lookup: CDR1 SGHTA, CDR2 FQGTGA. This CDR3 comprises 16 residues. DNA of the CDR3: TGTGCCAGCAGCTTCGTCGGGGAGAGCTCCTACAATGAGCAGTTCTTC. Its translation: CASSFVGESSYNEQFF. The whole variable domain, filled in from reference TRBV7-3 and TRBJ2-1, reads GAGVSQTPSNKVTEKGKYVELRCDPISGHTALYWYRQSLGQGPEFLIYFQGTGAADDSGLPNDRFFAVRPEGSVSTLKIQRTERGDSAVYLCASSFVGESSYNEQFFGPGTRLTVL.

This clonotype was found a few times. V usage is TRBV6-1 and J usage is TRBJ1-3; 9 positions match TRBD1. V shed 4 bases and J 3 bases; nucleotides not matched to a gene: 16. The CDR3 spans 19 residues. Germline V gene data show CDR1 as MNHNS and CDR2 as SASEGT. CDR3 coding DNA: TGTGCCAGCAGTGTACCGGGACAGGGATACGAAGCTTATGGAAACACCATATATTTT. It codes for CASSVPGQGYEAYGNTIYF.

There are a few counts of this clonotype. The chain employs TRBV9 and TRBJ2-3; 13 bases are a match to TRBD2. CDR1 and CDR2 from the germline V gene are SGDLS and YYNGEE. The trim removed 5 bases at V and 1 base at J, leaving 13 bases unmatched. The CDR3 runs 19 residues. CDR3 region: CASSPQGLAGIRGTDTQYF. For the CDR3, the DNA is TGTGCCAGCAGTCCACAGGGACTAGCGGGAATTAGGGGCACAGATACGCAGTATTTT.

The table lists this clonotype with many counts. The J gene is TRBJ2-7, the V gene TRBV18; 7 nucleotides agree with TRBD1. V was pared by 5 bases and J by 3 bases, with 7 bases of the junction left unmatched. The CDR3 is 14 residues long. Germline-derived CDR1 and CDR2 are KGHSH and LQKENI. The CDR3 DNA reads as TGTGCCAGCTCAGAGACAGGGACGAGCTACGAGCAGTACTTC. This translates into CASSETGTSYEQYF.

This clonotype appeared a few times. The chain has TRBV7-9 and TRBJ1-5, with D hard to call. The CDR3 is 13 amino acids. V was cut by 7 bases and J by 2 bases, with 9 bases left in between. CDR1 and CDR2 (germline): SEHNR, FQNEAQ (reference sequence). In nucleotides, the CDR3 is TGTGCCAGCACCCCAGGCGGCAATCAGCCCCAGCATTTT. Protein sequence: CASTPGGNQPQHF.

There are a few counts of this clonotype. The CDR3 region has the DNA TGTGCCAGCAGTCAGTACGACAGGGATTTCGCTGAAGCTTTCTTT. Protein sequence: CASSQYDRDFAEAFF. J is TRBJ1-1 and V is TRBV6-2 or TRBV6-3; 7 bases match TRBD1. This CDR3 comprises 15 residues. V lost 5 bases, J lost 6 bases, and 12 bases stayed unmatched. Germline V CDR1 and CDR2: MNHEY, SVGEGT.

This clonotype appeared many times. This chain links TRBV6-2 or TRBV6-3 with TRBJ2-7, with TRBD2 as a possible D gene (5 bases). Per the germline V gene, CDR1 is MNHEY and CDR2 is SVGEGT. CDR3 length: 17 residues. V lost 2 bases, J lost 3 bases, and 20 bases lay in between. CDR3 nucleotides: TGTGCCAGCAGTTACCCCTCCAAGCGGCTAATCCTCTACGAGCAGTACTTC. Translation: CASSYPSKRLILYEQYF.